This T cell receptor beta chain was sequenced for a study of cytomegalovirus exposure and HLA in healthy donors. Study at large: The roughly 100 million unique TCR beta sequences, from roughly 170 million T cells, were found by an earlier analysis. Ancestry clustering placed 81% of around 400 genotyped donors in the Caucasian-associated cluster.

General observations from the study: High specificity and sensitivity for cytomegalovirus status were reported for the classifier.

PCR primers comprised 60 Vbeta and 13 Jbeta primers. The table came from immunoSEQ multiplex PCR; TCRdb's copy has only in-frame clones and leaves some out. The data show roughly 190,000 clones, more than 75% seen once. Worth noting for this clone: Its antigen is unknown.

The receptor was derived from a man aged 25-45 years in good health and CMV-seronegative. Sequenced input: PBMCs.

This CDR3 reads CASSEAPGGSSAFF. In nucleotides, the CDR3 is TGTGCCAGCAGTGAAGCCCCGGGGGGTTCTTCAGCTTTCTTT. The chain joins TRBV6-1 to TRBJ1-1; TRBD1 is a possible D gene (5 bases). This CDR3 has 14 residues. Trimming removed 0 bases from V and 10 bases from J, with 15 bases in between. Germline V CDR1 and CDR2: MNHNS, SASEGT.